This T cell receptor beta chain originates from a study of OX40 agonist ivuxolimab in advanced cancers. Data came from immunoSEQ multiplex PCR; TCRdb stores just in-frame clones and leaves some out. The sample lists around 35,000 clones; less than 80% were seen once. In regard to this clone: As yet, its antigen is unknown.

Study results and limitations: Researchers report that CD8+ T cells had, on average, more expanded clones than CD4+. A proportion of nonresponders additionally exhibited low normalized T-cell clonal expansion.

The clonotype comes from an adult with an advanced solid tumor such as melanoma, head and neck, liver or kidney cancer. The specimen comprised CD4+ or CD8+ T cells sorted from blood, sampled in a trial of the OX40 agonist ivuxolimab.

CDR3 in amino acids: CASSGGGENIQYF. The CDR3, as DNA: TGTGCCAGTAGCGGGGGGGGTGAAAACATTCAGTACTTC. V and J are TRBV25-1 and TRBJ2-4, with 11 bases aligning to TRBD2. Unmatched junction bases numbered 3, after V lost 9 bases and J lost 5 bases. The CDR3 is made up of 13 amino acids. The germline gives CDR1 MGHDK, CDR2 SYGVNS.